These 14 T cell receptor beta chains came from one sample sequenced in a study of control samples from healthy donors and cancer patients (dated by TCRdb to 2020 to 2022). The library was produced with the immunoSEQ multiplex PCR assay. What TCRdb holds here is the immuneACCESS table cut down to in-frame rearrangements. Part of the clones is not present; checked against another copy, under half of the missing clones reflect an unresolved V gene, and the others are unexplained. Present in this sample are over 150,000 clones, about 90% of which were seen just once. The ten top clones hold about 2% of the sample. The sequenced sample consisted of blood. These receptors were obtained from a woman in her forties in good health.

The chain links TRBV19 to TRBJ1-2; 7 bases agree with TRBD1. Germline assignment: CDR1 LNHDA and CDR2 SQIVND (reference sequence). The CDR3 loop spans 16 amino acids. Germline trimming cut 5 bases from V and 4 bases from J; bases unmatched to any gene: 13. For the CDR3, the DNA is TGTGCCAGTAGTTCCCGCGGGACAGACGTCTCCTATGGCTACACCTTC. Translated: CASSSRGTDVSYGYTF.

This clone came up once. The chain employs TRBV7-8 and TRBJ2-3, with D tentatively TRBD1 or TRBD2 (6 bases each). CDR3 length: 16 residues. CDR1 SGHVS and CDR2 FQNEAQ come from the germline V gene. Between the trimmed V and J ends, which lost 1 base and 2 bases, there was a span of 13 bases. In DNA form, the CDR3 reads TGTGCCAGCAGCTTAGTTCGGTGGGGGGCCACAGATACGCAGTATTTT. Protein product: CASSLVRWGATDTQYF.

The rearrangement uses TRBV5-1 and TRBJ2-1, with 8 positions matching TRBD2. The junction had 9 bases not matched to a gene; V was cut back by 3 bases and J by 10 bases. The V gene's germline CDR1 is SGHRS and CDR2 YFSETQ. The CDR3 extends over 14 amino acids. The CDR3 loop reads CASSSSGGLEEQFF. The CDR3 bases are TGCGCCAGCAGCTCCTCGGGGGGGCTAGAAGAGCAGTTCTTC. The variable domain in full, completed from reference TRBV5-1 and TRBJ2-1, reads KAGVTQTPRYLIKTRGQQVTLSCSPISGHRSVSWYQQTPGQGLQFLFEYFSETQRNKGNFPGRFSGRQFSNSRSEMNVSTLELGDSALYLCASSSSGGLEEQFFGPGTRLTVL.

The V call is TRBV2, the J call TRBJ1-4; D call uncertain. The germline gives CDR1 SNHLY, CDR2 FYNNEI. Trimming stripped 7 bases from V and 3 bases from J, with 9 bases between. CDR3 length equals 13 residues. The CDR3 nucleotides are TGTGCCAGCACGAGGGAAGCTAATGAAAAACTGTTTTTT. This codes for CASTREANEKLFF.

This clone was picked up one time. This rearrangement joins TRBV6-6 to TRBJ1-1, with 9 bases aligning to TRBD1. Losses at the gene ends were 5 bases for V and 1 base for J; bases not matched to a gene: 2. Looked up from germline, CDR1 is MNHNY and CDR2 is SVGAGI (reference sequence). This CDR3 region has 14 residues. CDR3 region: CASSLGQGNTEAFF. Here the CDR3 DNA reads TGTGCCAGCAGTCTGGGACAGGGGAACACTGAAGCTTTCTTT.

A few counts support this clone. One end of the junction fails to match germline, which may point to a read error. The CDR3 spells CASSRFNF. CDR3 nucleotide sequence: TGTGCCAGCAGCCGGTTTAACTTC. The V gene is TRBV7-8, the J gene TRBJ2-5; D is undetermined. Germline values: CDR1 SGHVS, CDR2 FQNEAQ. This CDR3 is 8 amino acids long.

The chain carries TRBV5-4 and TRBJ2-5; TRBD2 aligns across 12 bases. V shed 4 bases, J shed 3 bases, and the junction held 4 bases outside the gene matches. Looked up from germline, CDR1 is SGHNT and CDR2 is YYREEE (reference sequence). This CDR3 has 15 residues. The CDR3 sequence is CASSETSGGKETQYF. The DNA for the CDR3 is TGTGCCAGCAGCGAGACTAGCGGGGGAAAAGAGACCCAGTACTTC.

This chain connects TRBV12-3 or TRBV12-4 to TRBJ1-5; no clear D. The V end lost 6 bases, the J end lost 11 bases, and 11 bases lay between the germline ends. The CDR3 covers 11 residues. CDR3 loop: CASSDKSSQHF. The DNA of the CDR3 is TGTGCCAGCAGCGATAAAAGTTCCCAGCATTTT.

The rearrangement joins TRBV7-9 to TRBJ1-4; TRBD1 might be the D (5 bases). The germline V and J ends were trimmed by 5 bases and 7 bases, with 20 bases remaining between them. CDR1 is SEHNR, CDR2 FQNEAQ, per germline (reference sequence). The CDR3 covers 16 residues. The CDR3 loop reads CASSLRQQSRAEKLFF. CDR3 nucleotide sequence: TGTGCCAGCAGCCTCCGACAGCAGAGTCGAGCTGAAAAACTGTTTTTT.

The chain has TRBV20-1 and TRBJ2-3, with 15 bases aligning to TRBD2. Per the germline V gene, CDR1 is DFQATT and CDR2 is SNEGSKA (reference sequence). CDR3 length: 16 residues. After removal of 3 bases from V and 1 base from J, the junction contained 2 bases not matched to a gene. CDR3: CSASGTSGGRTDTQYF. In nucleotides, the CDR3 is TGCAGTGCTAGTGGGACTAGCGGGGGGCGCACAGATACGCAGTATTTT.

The J gene is TRBJ1-5, the V gene TRBV3-1 (or the pseudogene TRBV3-2); the D gene is possibly TRBD1 (6 bases). V was trimmed by 4 bases and J by 7 bases, leaving 14 bases between them. Germline CDR1 and CDR2: LGHDT and YNNKEL (reference sequence). This CDR3 has 14 residues. The CDR3 nucleotides read TGTGCCAGCAGCCCAGAGACAGGAAGGCAGCCCCAGCATTTT. Its translation: CASSPETGRQPQHF.

This chain uses TRBV19 with TRBJ1-6; a weak D match, TRBD1 (5 bases). V was pared by 4 bases and J by 8 bases, with 15 bases between. This CDR3 spans 15 amino acids. Germline loops: CDR1 LNHDA, CDR2 SQIVND (reference sequence). The CDR3 spells CASSSPGLAYSPLHF. The DNA of the CDR3 is TGTGCCAGTAGTAGTCCGGGGCTTGCTTATTCACCCCTCCACTTT.

The chain joins TRBV29-1 to TRBJ1-2; no definite D call. CDR1 SQVTM and CDR2 ANQGSEA come from the germline V gene. V was shortened by 0 bases and J by 2 bases, with 10 bases between the two germline ends. The CDR3 extends over 14 amino acids. The CDR3, as DNA: TGCAGCGTTGAAGACGTTGCGGGGAACTATGGCTACACCTTC. Translating gives CSVEDVAGNYGYTF.

This clone is a singleton in its sample. The V gene is TRBV27, the J gene TRBJ1-3, with 8 bases lining up with TRBD1. Germline lookup yields CDR1 MNHEY and CDR2 SMNVEV (reference sequence). V lost 5 bases to trimming and J lost 1 base; unmatched junction nucleotides: 10. CDR3 length: 17 amino acids. CDR3 sequence (DNA): TGTGCCAGCAGTCCCTCGACAGGGGATTGGTCTGGAAACACCATATATTTT. Residues: CASSPSTGDWSGNTIYF.